The 29 T cell receptor beta chains below all came from one sample that was sequenced in a study of regulatory T cells in long-lasting Graves disease. Time point here: newly diagnosed GD, antithyroid drugs for less than 3 months. The authors made the TCR library using RNA they extracted from PBMCs. The authors built TCR beta libraries using iRepertoire HTBI primers and Arm-PCR of CDR3 regions. Using its own MiXCR run on the multiplex PCR reads, TCRdb lists one record per CDR3 protein. The profile shows approximately 300,000 distinct CDR3 sequences, about a sixth of them singletons. Sequences were derived from peripheral blood mononuclear cells (PBMCs), sampled at new diagnosis, from a patient treated with antithyroid drugs. The source is a female donor with Graves disease.

This chain uses TRBV19 with TRBJ2-3, with TRBD2 matching over 9 bases. The V and J ends lost 5 bases and 1 base, in that order; junction bases with no gene match: 7. The germline CDR1 and CDR2 sequences are LNHDA and SQIVND (reference sequence). The CDR3 has 16 amino acids. CDR3 in amino acids: CASSFLAGAGTDTQYF. The CDR3 bases are TGTGCCAGTAGTTTCTTAGCGGGGGCAGGCACAGATACGCAGTATTTT. The full variable domain, with the rest looked up from reference TRBV19 and TRBJ2-3, is DGGITQSPKYLFRKEGQNVTLSCEQNLNHDAMYWYRQDPGQGLRLIYYSQIVNDFQKGDIAEGYSVSREKKESFPLTVTSAQKNPTAFYLCASSFLAGAGTDTQYFGPGTRLTVL.

Points on this clonotype: A much larger clone differs by one base, so this may be a read error. This rearrangement joins TRBV5-4 to TRBJ2-2, with TRBD1 matching 9 bases. From germline, CDR1 is SGHNT and CDR2 YYREEE (reference sequence). The ends lost 4 bases at V and 1 base at J; junction bases unmatched: 2. CDR3 size: 15 residues. CDR3 in DNA: TGTGCCAGCAGCACGGGACAGGGGAACACCGGGGAGCTGTTTTTT. Residues: CASSTGQGNTGELFF.

This clonotype showed up just a few times. The chain couples TRBV20-1 to TRBJ2-1, with 9 positions matching TRBD1. Germline V CDR1 and CDR2: DFQATT, SNEGSKA (reference sequence). The ends lost 1 base at V and 8 bases at J; junction bases unmatched: 3. This CDR3 has 13 residues. In DNA, the CDR3 is TGCAGTGCTAGAGGGACAGGGGTCCATGAGCAGTTCTTC. Its protein product is CSARGTGVHEQFF.

Many counts were recorded for this clonotype. The chain couples TRBV6-1 to TRBJ2-2, with TRBD1 matching over 7 bases. The CDR3 has 15 residues. J gave up 5 bases and V 7 bases, and 10 bases lay outside the gene matches. Germline V gene lookup returns CDR1 MNHNS and CDR2 SASEGT. In DNA, the CDR3 is TGTGCCAGCAAGCAGGGGAAGGGACAGACCGGGGAGCTGTTTTTT. Translated, it gives CASKQGKGQTGELFF.

Only a few counts were recorded for this clonotype. Mismatch with germline at one junction end may stem from a read error. The gene calls are TRBV7-2 and TRBJ2-6; D is ambiguous. The CDR3 has 17 residues. Germline CDR1 is SGHTA and CDR2 is FQGNSA. CDR3 loop: CAGSPPLPRTGANVLTF. The CDR3 bases are TGTGCCGGCAGCCCCCCCTTACCCAGGACTGGGGCCAACGTCCTGACTTTC.

This clonotype was seen repeatedly, ten times or more. In nucleotides, the CDR3 is TGTGCCAGCAGGGGGCGACTAGCGGGAGGCCGCGTAGATACGCAGTATTTT. Its protein is CASRGRLAGGRVDTQYF. The rearrangement joins TRBV2 to TRBJ2-3; TRBD2 aligns across 13 bases. The CDR3 covers 17 residues. Looked up from germline, CDR1 is SNHLY and CDR2 is FYNNEI. V was pared by 6 bases and J by 5 bases, with 11 bases of the junction left unmatched.

This clonotype was detected ten times or more. The chain is built from TRBV27 and TRBJ1-2; D is unresolved. This CDR3 contains 14 residues. Germline CDR1 and CDR2: MNHEY and SMNVEV (reference sequence). Trimming stripped 7 bases from V and 6 bases from J, with 18 bases between. CDR3 region: CASKLGWAENGYTF. DNA of the CDR3: TGTGCCAGCAAACTAGGGTGGGCTGAGAATGGCTACACCTTC.

The chain combines TRBV30 with TRBJ1-1; no definite D call. From germline, CDR1 is GTSNPN and CDR2 SVGIG (reference sequence). The CDR3 consists of 12 residues. Trimming shortened V by 4 bases and J by 2 bases, and 8 bases separated the two germline ends. In nucleotides, the CDR3 is TGTGCCTGGACAAGAAGTAACACTGAAGCTTTCTTT. Translation: CAWTRSNTEAFF. Full variable domain (missing parts from reference TRBV30 and TRBJ1-1): SQTIHQWPATLVQPVGSPLSLECTVEGTSNPNLYWYRQAAGRGLQLLFYSVGIGQISSEVPQNLSASRPQDRQFILSSKKLLLSDSGFYLCAWTRSNTEAFFGQGTRLTVV.

This clonotype was recorded at least ten times. J is TRBJ2-1 and V is TRBV9; TRBD2 is a possible D gene (6 bases). From germline, CDR1 is SGDLS and CDR2 YYNGEE. The CDR3 is made up of 18 amino acids. Trimming took 4 bases from V and 6 from J, leaving 26 bases between them. The CDR3 loop is CASSLGTLSPNGLNEQFF. The CDR3 DNA follows: TGTGCCAGCAGCCTTGGGACTCTGAGCCCCAACGGCCTCAATGAGCAGTTCTTC.

This clonotype was recorded many times. The V call is TRBV6-4, the J call TRBJ2-2, with D perhaps matching TRBD1 (5 bases). This CDR3 is 15 amino acids long. Germline V gene data show CDR1 as MRHNA and CDR2 as SNTAGT. V gave up 5 bases and J gave up 3 bases, with 13 bases separating them. CDR3 loop: CASSRTRSYTGELFF. CDR3 nucleotide sequence: TGTGCCAGCAGTCGGACAAGGTCATACACCGGGGAGCTGTTTTTT.

This clonotype was found many times. This chain connects TRBV7-2 to TRBJ1-4; 8 bases fit TRBD1. The V segment lost 6 bases and the J segment 8 bases; nucleotides outside the gene matches: 8. This CDR3 has 14 amino acids. Looked up from germline, CDR1 is SGHTA and CDR2 is FQGNSA. CDR3 residues: CASSPTGEGEKLFF. The DNA for the CDR3 is TGTGCCAGCAGTCCGACAGGGGAAGGCGAAAAACTGTTTTTT.

This clonotype occurred many times. The rearrangement uses TRBV6-2 or TRBV6-3 and TRBJ2-3; D may be TRBD1 (5 bases). This CDR3 comprises 15 residues. Trimming took off 0 bases at V and 5 bases at J, with 12 bases between the two ends. Germline V CDR1 and CDR2: MNHEY, SVGEGT. The CDR3: CASSYSELGVDTQYF. CDR3 sequence (DNA): TGTGCCAGCAGTTACTCGGAGTTAGGGGTAGATACGCAGTATTTT.

This clonotype showed up just a few times. V and J are TRBV9 and TRBJ2-7, with D possibly being TRBD2 (6 bases). Per the germline V gene, CDR1 is SGDLS and CDR2 is YYNGEE. Deletions cut 2 bases from V and 5 bases from J, with 11 bases between. The CDR3 loop spans 13 amino acids. The CDR3 sequence is CASSVREADEQYF. The CDR3 coding sequence is TGTGCCAGCAGCGTGAGGGAGGCCGACGAGCAGTACTTC.

The chain couples TRBV15 to TRBJ2-7, with 8 bases matching TRBD1. CDR3 length: 15 residues. J was trimmed by 1 base and V by 5 bases; bases with no gene match: 7. CDR1 is LNHNV, CDR2 YYDKDF, per germline (reference sequence). CDR3 sequence (DNA): TGTGCCACCAGCCAAGGGTGGACAGGGTCCTACGAGCAGTACTTC. It yields the protein CATSQGWTGSYEQYF.

This clonotype was seen only a few times. V gene TRBV28 combines with J gene TRBJ2-7; TRBD2 aligns across 7 bases. V was clipped by 3 bases and J by 0 bases; unmatched bases: 2. CDR3 length equals 14 residues. Germline V gene data show CDR1 as MDHEN and CDR2 as SYDVKM. The CDR3 is CASSFSSGSYEQYF. The CDR3 coding sequence is TGTGCCAGCAGTTTCTCTAGCGGCTCCTACGAGCAGTACTTC.

This clonotype was counted between two and nine times. This chain connects TRBV4-1 to TRBJ1-2; D gene uncertain. Germline V gives CDR1 MGHRA, CDR2 YSYEKL. V lost 0 bases, J lost 6 bases, and 14 bases lay in between. The CDR3 covers 15 residues. The CDR3 sequence: CASSQEPTLGHGYTF. The DNA for the CDR3 is TGCGCCAGCAGCCAAGAGCCAACCCTGGGCCATGGCTACACCTTC.

This clonotype was seen only a few times. This CDR3 is CASSQDHGRWDYGYTF. CDR3 in DNA: TGTGCCAGCAGCCAAGATCATGGGCGGTGGGACTATGGCTACACCTTC. This chain joins TRBV4-2 and TRBJ1-2; D remains ambiguous. V was clipped by 0 bases and J by 3 bases, with 14 bases between them. CDR3 length equals 16 residues. Looked up from germline, CDR1 is LGHNA and CDR2 is YNFKEQ.

V gene TRBV7-2 combines with J gene TRBJ2-7; 11 nucleotides line up with TRBD2. There are 15 residues in the CDR3. The J segment lost 6 bases and the V segment lost 1 base, leaving 5 bases of the junction unmatched. Germline CDR1 reads SGHTA; CDR2 reads FQGNSA. The DNA for the CDR3 is TGTGCCAGCAGCTTAGTACTAGCGGGAGCTATCGAGCAGTACTTC. It specifies CASSLVLAGAIEQYF.

This clonotype was picked up many times. Written as DNA, the CDR3 is TGTGCCAGCAGTTATGGGCTAGGTGGAGAGACCCAGTACTTC. Translation: CASSYGLGGETQYF. The chain has TRBV6-2 or TRBV6-3 and TRBJ2-5; no clear D gene. V was trimmed by 3 bases and J by 4 bases, leaving 12 bases between them. Germline lookup yields CDR1 MNHEY and CDR2 SVGEGT. The CDR3 runs 14 residues.

This clonotype was detected many times. This chain connects TRBV30 to TRBJ1-6; a possible D gene is TRBD1 (6 bases). V lost 2 bases, J lost 7 bases, and 12 bases lay in between. This CDR3 contains 14 residues. Germline V gene data show CDR1 as GTSNPN and CDR2 as SVGIG (reference sequence). This CDR3 is CAWSIGGGNSPLHF. CDR3 DNA sequence: TGTGCCTGGAGTATCGGAGGGGGAAATTCACCCCTCCACTTT.

This clonotype occurred many times. The V and J genes are TRBV20-1 and TRBJ2-7, with 7 bases aligning to TRBD2. The CDR3 contains 15 residues. J was trimmed by 5 bases and V by 5 bases; bases with no gene match: 15. Germline-derived CDR1 and CDR2 are DFQATT and SNEGSKA (reference sequence). CDR3: CSAPGEGQGRNEQYF. The CDR3 DNA is TGCAGTGCTCCCGGGGAGGGCCAGGGTAGAAACGAGCAGTACTTC.

There are many counts of this clonotype. The V and J genes are TRBV24-1 and TRBJ1-2, with TRBD1 as a possible D gene (5 bases). The CDR3 extends over 13 amino acids. Germline lookup yields CDR1 KGHDR and CDR2 SFDVKD. V was trimmed by 7 bases and J by 5 bases, leaving 13 bases between them. This CDR3 reads CATRTGTGYGYTF. The DNA of the CDR3 is TGTGCCACCAGAACCGGGACGGGGTATGGCTACACCTTC.

In this sample, this clonotype turned up many times. J is TRBJ1-5 and V is TRBV20-1; no firm D call. This CDR3 has 14 residues. The V and J ends lost 3 bases and 0 bases respectively, with 9 bases between them. Per the germline V gene, CDR1 is DFQATT and CDR2 is SNEGSKA (reference sequence). CDR3 sequence: CSASYGDSNQPQHF. In DNA form, the CDR3 reads TGCAGTGCTAGTTACGGGGATAGCAATCAGCCCCAGCATTTT.

This clonotype was recorded at least ten times. This chain links TRBV20-1 with TRBJ2-7, with 10 bases that match TRBD2. This CDR3 has 15 residues. The V gene end was trimmed by 0 bases and the J gene end by 6 bases; junction bases not matched to a gene: 8. In germline, CDR1 is DFQATT, CDR2 SNEGSKA (reference sequence). CDR3 DNA sequence: TGCAGTGCTAGAGATAAGCGGGAGGGCCGCCTCGAGCAGTACTTC. Its protein is CSARDKREGRLEQYF.

This clonotype has ten or more counts. The chain employs TRBV14 and TRBJ2-1, with D tentatively TRBD2 (5 bases). The V gene lost 4 bases and the J gene lost 4 bases, with 14 bases spanning the gap. Germline CDR1 reads SGHDN; CDR2 reads FVKESK. The CDR3 extends over 15 amino acids. CDR3 bases: TGTGCCAGCAGCCCAGCTCTTAGGAGGTACAATGAGCAGTTCTTC. This translates into CASSPALRRYNEQFF.

This clonotype was seen repeatedly, ten times or more. The rearrangement uses TRBV7-9 and TRBJ2-1, with 11 bases that match TRBD2. With V trimmed by 4 bases and J by 2 bases, 19 bases remained unmatched. This CDR3 region has 21 residues. Germline lookup yields CDR1 SEHNR and CDR2 FQNEAQ (reference sequence). The CDR3 DNA reads as TGTGCCAGCAGCTCCTTAATTACGACTAGCGGGGCGAACGTTGCCTACAATGAGCAGTTCTTC. Residues: CASSSLITTSGANVAYNEQFF.

In regard to this clonotype: A much larger clone is a single base away; this may be a read error. This chain connects TRBV12-3 or TRBV12-4 to TRBJ2-7; D might be TRBD2 (5 bases). V was cut by 7 bases and J by 4 bases, with 20 bases left in between. The CDR3 has 15 residues. The CDR3 nucleotides read TGTGCCAGCAATTTTGGTCGGGGTTCTTCGTACGAGCAGTACTTC. Translation: CASNFGRGSSYEQYF.

This clonotype was counted a few times. V gene TRBV24-1 combines with J gene TRBJ2-1; 7 positions match TRBD2. Trimming took 7 bases from V and 4 from J; bases not matched to a gene: 12. CDR3 length: 16 residues. Germline CDR1 KGHDR, CDR2 SFDVKD. The CDR3 is CATRRTRGGAYNEQFF. In DNA, the CDR3 is TGTGCCACCAGGCGGACTAGAGGAGGGGCTTACAATGAGCAGTTCTTC.

The chain recombines TRBV10-3 with TRBJ1-5; D not resolved. Germline V gives CDR1 ENHRY, CDR2 SYGVKD. The CDR3 has 13 amino acids. Trimming stripped 10 bases from V and 0 bases from J, with 10 bases between. In DNA form, the CDR3 reads TGTGCCACCGGTCGAGCTAGCAATCAGCCCCAGCATTTT. This encodes CATGRASNQPQHF.